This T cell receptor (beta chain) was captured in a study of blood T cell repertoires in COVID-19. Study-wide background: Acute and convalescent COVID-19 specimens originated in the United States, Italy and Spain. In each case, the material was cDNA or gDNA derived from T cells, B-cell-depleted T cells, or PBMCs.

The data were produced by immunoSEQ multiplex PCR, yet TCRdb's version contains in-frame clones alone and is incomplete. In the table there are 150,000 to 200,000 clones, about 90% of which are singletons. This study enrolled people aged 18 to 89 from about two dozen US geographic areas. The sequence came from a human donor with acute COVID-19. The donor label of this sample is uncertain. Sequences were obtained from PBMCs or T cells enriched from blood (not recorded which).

The CDR3 sequence: CASSSSGGGEQYF. The CDR3 coding sequence is TGTGCCAGCAGTTCATCGGGGGGGGGAGAGCAGTACTTC. V gene TRBV27 combines with J gene TRBJ2-7; 8 nucleotides match TRBD2. V gave up 4 bases and J gave up 7 bases; unmatched junction bases: 6. Germline V gives CDR1 MNHEY, CDR2 SMNVEV (reference sequence). This CDR3 has 13 residues.